One T cell receptor (beta chain) is described in this entry. Its antigen is not identified. The data were obtained in a study of T cell responses to AZD1222 COVID-19 vaccine. Study-wide findings and caveats: Spike-wide coverage was observed for vaccine-associated CD4 TCRs, with dominant responses at 160-218 and 743-854. Donor demographics were predominantly white British with a female majority; clonal diversity may be underestimated.

Per the germline V gene, CDR1 is SNHLY and CDR2 is FYNNEI. This CDR3 region has 14 residues. V lost 4 bases and J 5 bases, leaving 14 bases between the germline ends. Generated by immunoSEQ multiplex PCR, the TCRdb table keeps only in-frame clones and is missing some. The sample records 89,000 or so clones, 91% being singletons. Combined were second doses at about 4 or about 12 weeks. The starting material was peripheral blood, obtained 28 days after the second AZD1222 dose. The receptor was isolated from an adult who received the AZD1222 COVID-19 vaccine. The V gene is TRBV2, the J gene TRBJ1-2; weak D call: TRBD1 (5 bases). In DNA, the CDR3 is TGTGCCAGCAGTGGGGACGGACGAGGGTATGGCTACACCTTC. Protein: CASSGDGRGYGYTF. The entire variable domain, with the rest obtained from reference TRBV2 and TRBJ1-2, is as follows: EPEVTQTPSHQVTQMGQEVILRCVPISNHLYFYWYRQILGQKVEFLVSFYNNEISEKSEIFDDQFSVERPDGSNFTLKIRSTKLEDSAMYFCASSGDGRGYGYTFGSGTRLTVV.